The 27 T cell receptor beta chains in this list originate from one sample, sequenced in a study of blood T cell repertoires in COVID-19. Method: immunoSEQ multiplex PCR; TCRdb's copy keeps in-frame clones and lacks some. Here the sample spans fewer than 300,000 clones, approximately 89% being singletons. Sequenced input: peripheral blood. The source of these receptors is a woman aged 30 to 39 with COVID-19, enrolled during active disease.

The chain has TRBV30 and TRBJ2-3; D is ambiguous. The V gene lost 4 bases and the J gene lost 1 base, with 9 bases spanning the gap. Germline CDR1 and CDR2: GTSNPN and SVGIG (reference sequence). The CDR3 runs to 13 residues. The CDR3 sequence is CAWTEPGTDTQYF. CDR3 nucleotides: TGTGCCTGGACCGAACCGGGCACAGATACGCAGTATTTT. Full variable domain (remainder filled in from reference TRBV30 and TRBJ2-3): SQTIHQWPATLVQPVGSPLSLECTVEGTSNPNLYWYRQAAGRGLQLLFYSVGIGQISSEVPQNLSASRPQDRQFILSSKKLLLSDSGFYLCAWTEPGTDTQYFGPGTRLTVL.

This chain links TRBV29-1 with TRBJ2-5, with 7 bases lining up with TRBD2. J lost 3 bases, V lost 7 bases, and 5 bases had no gene match. Germline assignment: CDR1 SQVTM and CDR2 ANQGSEA. The CDR3 totals 12 residues. In nucleotides, the CDR3 is TGCAGCGCAGCCGGGGGGAAAGAGACCCAGTACTTC. This encodes CSAAGGKETQYF.

A single count supports this clone. V and J are TRBV30 and TRBJ1-2; D unclear. CDR3 length: 11 amino acids. Germline V lookup: CDR1 GTSNPN, CDR2 SVGIG (reference sequence). V was pared by 0 bases and J by 8 bases, with 7 bases between. The CDR3 DNA follows: TGTGCCTGGAGTGTACGCGAAGGCTACACCTTC. Its translation is CAWSVREGYTF.

The table lists this clone with a count of one. The chain is built from TRBV3-1 (or the pseudogene TRBV3-2) and TRBJ1-4; D uncertain. In germline, CDR1 is LGHDT, CDR2 YNNKEL (reference sequence). Between the trimmed V and J ends, which lost 6 bases and 3 bases, there was a span of 11 bases. The CDR3 runs 14 residues. The chain's CDR3 is CASSPGSANEKLFF. The DNA for the CDR3 is TGTGCCAGCAGTCCGGGATCAGCTAATGAAAAACTGTTTTTT.

The rearrangement uses TRBV5-4 and TRBJ1-1, with 8 bases fitting TRBD1. The CDR3 extends over 14 amino acids. V lost 6 bases, J lost 0 bases, and 4 bases stayed unmatched. Per germline, CDR1 SGHNT and CDR2 YYREEE (reference sequence). The CDR3 protein is CASTQGAMNTEAFF. CDR3 DNA: TGTGCCAGCACCCAGGGGGCTATGAACACTGAAGCTTTCTTT.

The rearrangement uses TRBV5-8 and TRBJ2-5, with TRBD2 identical over 13 bases. Germline CDR1 and CDR2: SGHTS and YDEGEE. The ends lost 3 bases at V and 3 bases at J; junction bases unmatched: 5. The CDR3 has 16 amino acids. This CDR3 reads CASSSGLAGAEETQYF. DNA of the CDR3: TGTGCCAGCAGCTCCGGACTAGCGGGAGCTGAAGAGACCCAGTACTTC. Filled out from reference TRBV5-8 and TRBJ2-5, the complete variable domain reads EAGVTQSPTHLIKTRGQQATLRCSPISGHTSVYWYQQALGLGLQFLLWYDEGEERNRGNFPPRFSGRQFPNYSSELNVNALELEDSALYLCASSSGLAGAEETQYFGPGTRLLVL.

CDR3 amino acids: CSARSETEAFF. The CDR3 DNA reads TGCAGTGCTAGGAGCGAGACTGAAGCTTTCTTT. V usage is TRBV20-1 and J usage is TRBJ1-1; D unresolved. V lost 3 bases and J lost 5, with 7 bases in between. In germline, CDR1 is DFQATT, CDR2 SNEGSKA (reference sequence). This CDR3 has 11 residues.

The table lists this clone with a few counts. The chain joins TRBV5-1 to TRBJ1-1; a weak D match, TRBD1 (6 bases). This CDR3 contains 14 residues. Deletions cut 5 bases from V and 2 bases from J, with 13 bases between. Germline assignment: CDR1 SGHRS and CDR2 YFSETQ. DNA for the CDR3: TGCGCCAGCAGATCGACAGGACCTAACACTGAAGCTTTCTTT. Its translation: CASRSTGPNTEAFF.

The gene calls are TRBV29-1 and TRBJ2-7; 7 bases map to TRBD2. The germline CDR1 and CDR2 sequences are SQVTM and ANQGSEA. Trimming took 4 bases from V and 6 from J; bases not matched to a gene: 6. The CDR3 has 12 residues. The CDR3 DNA follows: TGCAGCGTTGTGAGGTCGGGGGGCGAGCAGTACTTC. It yields the protein CSVVRSGGEQYF.

CDR3 loop: CASRTGDLSGYTF. CDR3 coding DNA: TGTGCCAGTAGAACAGGGGACCTCTCTGGCTACACCTTC. The chain carries TRBV19 and TRBJ1-2; 7 bases map to TRBD1. Trimming removed 6 bases from V and 7 bases from J; junction bases left unmatched: 8. The CDR3 length is 13 residues. Germline lookup yields CDR1 LNHDA and CDR2 SQIVND (reference sequence).

This CDR3 is CASSQDIGTGMVGSGNTIYF. The CDR3 coding sequence is TGTGCCAGCAGCCAAGATATAGGGACAGGGATGGTGGGGTCTGGAAACACCATATATTTT. The V gene is TRBV3-1 (or the pseudogene TRBV3-2), the J gene TRBJ1-3, with 9 nucleotides matching TRBD1. This CDR3 has 20 residues. CDR1 is LGHDT, CDR2 YNNKEL, per germline (reference sequence). Trimming removed 0 bases from V and 1 base from J; junction bases left unmatched: 13.

Notes on this clone: Different DNA sequences within this sample yield the same CDR3. J is TRBJ2-1 and V is TRBV19; a possible D gene is TRBD2 (5 bases). This CDR3 spans 16 amino acids. CDR1 LNHDA and CDR2 SQIVND come from the germline V gene (reference sequence). V was cut by 3 bases and J by 1 base, with 13 bases left in between. This CDR3 reads CASSILTGGSYNEQFF. CDR3 nucleotide sequence: TGTGCCAGTAGTATCCTGACTGGAGGATCCTACAATGAGCAGTTCTTC.

The genes are TRBV7-9 and TRBJ2-3; the D is unclear. The CDR3 totals 16 residues. V was cut by 4 bases and J by 0 bases, with 14 bases left in between. Germline loops: CDR1 SEHNR, CDR2 FQNEAQ (reference sequence). The CDR3 here is CASSSTPTTSTDTQYF. The DNA for the CDR3 is TGTGCCAGCAGCTCTACACCGACGACTAGCACAGATACGCAGTATTTT.

CDR3 residues: CASSTRTGKGKETQYF. The DNA for the CDR3 is TGTGCCAGCAGTACCCGGACAGGGAAGGGGAAGGAGACCCAGTACTTC. This chain joins TRBV27 and TRBJ2-5, with TRBD1 matching over 8 bases. This CDR3 spans 16 amino acids. V was pared by 5 bases and J by 5 bases, with 13 bases of the junction left unmatched. Looked up from germline, CDR1 is MNHEY and CDR2 is SMNVEV (reference sequence).

The gene calls are TRBV28 and TRBJ1-2, with a possible D match to TRBD1 (6 bases). The CDR3 is 13 residues long. Germline loops: CDR1 MDHEN, CDR2 SYDVKM. V was pared by 5 bases and J by 7 bases, with 14 bases between. This CDR3 reads CASSPRTVLGYTF. In nucleotides, the CDR3 is TGTGCCAGCAGTCCACGGACAGTTCTTGGCTACACCTTC.

This chain links TRBV6-4 with TRBJ1-2; no definite D call. V was cut by 6 bases and J by 7 bases, with 18 bases left in between. Germline CDR1 and CDR2: MRHNA and SNTAGT. There are 14 residues in the CDR3. The CDR3 protein is CASSPERDIGGYTF. The CDR3 DNA is TGTGCCAGCAGCCCCGAACGGGATATTGGTGGCTACACCTTC.

The J gene is TRBJ2-5, the V gene TRBV19; 11 bases map to TRBD2. Germline V gene data show CDR1 as LNHDA and CDR2 as SQIVND (reference sequence). Trimming at V came to 4 bases and at J to 2 bases, leaving 3 bases not matched to a gene. This CDR3 has 15 residues. As DNA, the CDR3 is TGTGCCAGTAGTAAGGGACTAGCGGAACAAGAGACCCAGTACTTC. Its protein is CASSKGLAEQETQYF.

V is TRBV19 and J is TRBJ1-2; 7 nucleotides agree with TRBD1. CDR1 is LNHDA and CDR2 is SQIVND in the germline V gene (reference sequence). The V gene end was trimmed by 8 bases and the J gene end by 2 bases; junction bases not matched to a gene: 11. CDR3 length: 15 residues. The CDR3 DNA reads TGTGCCAGTCAGACCGGGACAGCGAACAACTATGGCTACACCTTC. Its protein is CASQTGTANNYGYTF.

The rearrangement links TRBV4-2 to TRBJ1-4, with D possibly TRBD1 on 6 matching bases. CDR3 size: 14 residues. Trimming stripped 4 bases from V and 7 bases from J, with 13 bases between. CDR1 LGHNA and CDR2 YNFKEQ come from the germline V gene. The CDR3 DNA reads as TGTGCCAGCAGCCCGGACAGCTCTTCTGAAAAACTGTTTTTT. This translates into CASSPDSSSEKLFF.

The rearrangement joins TRBV5-5 to TRBJ2-5; 8 positions match TRBD2. CDR3 length: 17 amino acids. V gave up 0 bases and J gave up 2 bases; unmatched junction bases: 9. Germline values: CDR1 SGHKS, CDR2 YYEKEE (reference sequence). CDR3 in DNA: TGTGCCAGCAGCTTGGCCGTGGGTAGCGGGATGCAAGAGACCCAGTACTTC. It is translated as CASSLAVGSGMQETQYF.

The rearrangement links TRBV25-1 to TRBJ1-2; maybe TRBD1 (6 bases). Germline-derived CDR1 and CDR2 are MGHDK and SYGVNS. V was pared by 4 bases and J by 6 bases, with 12 bases between. The CDR3 has 13 amino acids. Written as DNA, the CDR3 is TGTGCCAGCAGTGCTCTGGGGGCGGATGGCTACACCTTC. This encodes CASSALGADGYTF.

CDR3 amino acids: CASSLRTGKVGYTF. In DNA form, the CDR3 reads TGTGCCAGCAGCTTACGGACAGGGAAGGTTGGCTACACCTTC. V usage is TRBV7-2 and J usage is TRBJ1-2, with 8 bases that match TRBD1. Germline CDR1 is SGHTA and CDR2 is FQGNSA. V trimming: 2 bases; J trimming: 7 bases; junction bases outside the gene matches: 6. There are 14 residues in the CDR3. The complete variable domain, with remaining parts taken from reference TRBV7-2 and TRBJ1-2, reads GAGVSQSPSNKVTEKGKDVELRCDPISGHTALYWYRQSLGQGLEFLIYFQGNSAPDKSGLPSDRFSAERTGGSVSTLTIQRTQQEDSAVYLCASSLRTGKVGYTFGSGTRLTVV.

This clone was seen once. The chain combines TRBV30 with TRBJ1-2, with TRBD1 matching over 11 bases. CDR3 length equals 14 residues. V shed 4 bases, J shed 5 bases, and the junction held 6 bases outside the gene matches. Germline V CDR1 and CDR2: GTSNPN, SVGIG (reference sequence). The CDR3 spells CAWKGTGGYYGYTF. CDR3 DNA: TGTGCCTGGAAAGGGACAGGGGGGTATTATGGCTACACCTTC.

CDR3 bases: TGTGCCAGCAGTTCCAACAGGGCCCCTAATGAAAAACTGTTTTTT. It yields the protein CASSSNRAPNEKLFF. The V gene is TRBV6-5, the J gene TRBJ1-4; a weak D match, TRBD1 (6 bases). This CDR3 has 15 residues. Germline values: CDR1 MNHEY, CDR2 SVGAGI. V was pared by 4 bases and J by 3 bases, with 12 bases between.

This clone was observed a handful of times. The chain combines TRBV7-2 with TRBJ1-1; 7 bases align to TRBD1. V gave up 5 bases and J gave up 4 bases; unmatched junction bases: 7. The CDR3 length is 14 residues. Germline V gene data show CDR1 as SGHTA and CDR2 as FQGNSA. CDR3 residues: CASSLMTGTTEAFF. In DNA, the CDR3 is TGTGCCAGCAGCCTCATGACAGGGACCACTGAAGCTTTCTTT.

The rearrangement links TRBV9 to TRBJ2-7; D remains unclear. CDR1 is SGDLS and CDR2 is YYNGEE in the germline V gene. This CDR3 has 15 amino acids. Trimming took off 0 bases at V and 1 base at J, with 11 bases between the two ends. This CDR3 is CASSVALGLSYEQYF. The CDR3 nucleotides are TGTGCCAGCAGCGTAGCCTTGGGCTTATCCTACGAGCAGTACTTC.

The gene calls are TRBV12-3 or TRBV12-4 and TRBJ1-6, with 7 bases aligning to TRBD1. V lost 6 bases to trimming and J lost 8 bases; unmatched junction nucleotides: 4. The CDR3 runs to 13 residues. The CDR3 sequence is CASSRDSYSPLHF. The CDR3 DNA follows: TGTGCCAGCAGCCGGGACAGCTATTCACCCCTCCACTTT.